The 4 T cell receptor beta chains below come from one sample, sequenced in a study of cytomegalovirus exposure and HLA in healthy donors. PCR employed 60 Vbeta and 13 Jbeta primers. Clones were sequenced by immunoSEQ multiplex PCR, and TCRdb holds only the in-frame ones, with some missing. The sample has tens of thousands of clones; roughly 77% are singletons. Sequenced material: PBMCs. The receptors shown here come from a woman aged 40 to 49 in good health and CMV-seropositive.

The chain uses TRBV5-4 and TRBJ2-2; 13 nucleotides agree with TRBD2. Per germline, CDR1 SGHNT and CDR2 YYREEE (reference sequence). V lost 3 bases, J lost 5 bases, and 4 bases stayed unmatched. The CDR3 length is 16 residues. CDR3 nucleotides: TGTGCCAGCAGCTCTGGACTAGCGGGGGTTACCGGGGAGCTGTTTTTT. This encodes CASSSGLAGVTGELFF.

The chain carries TRBV6-4 and TRBJ1-6, with D hard to call. Germline assignment: CDR1 MRHNA and CDR2 SNTAGT. The CDR3 runs to 15 residues. Trimming cost V 6 bases and J 6 bases, with 15 bases left between them. CDR3 region: CASRPGRETNSPLHF. The CDR3 nucleotides read TGTGCCAGCAGACCCGGACGGGAAACTAATTCACCCCTCCACTTT.

This chain connects TRBV7-2 to TRBJ2-3, with TRBD2 matching over 10 bases. Germline CDR1 is SGHTA and CDR2 is FQGNSA. The CDR3 loop spans 16 amino acids. Germline trimming cut 1 base from V and 1 base from J; bases unmatched to any gene: 2. CDR3 sequence reads: CASSLGTSGGTDTQYF. CDR3 nucleotide sequence: TGTGCCAGCAGCTTAGGCACTAGCGGGGGCACAGATACGCAGTATTTT. Variable domain in full (rest from reference TRBV7-2 and TRBJ2-3): GAGVSQSPSNKVTEKGKDVELRCDPISGHTALYWYRQSLGQGLEFLIYFQGNSAPDKSGLPSDRFSAERTGGSVSTLTIQRTQQEDSAVYLCASSLGTSGGTDTQYFGPGTRLTVL.

This chain's CDR3 is CAWSVSPGQKPQHF. The CDR3 coding sequence is TGTGCCTGGAGTGTAAGTCCAGGGCAAAAGCCCCAGCATTTT. This chain connects TRBV30 to TRBJ1-5; D is perhaps TRBD1 (5 bases). Germline assignment: CDR1 GTSNPN and CDR2 SVGIG (reference sequence). The CDR3 totals 14 residues. V lost 0 bases and J 8 bases, leaving 14 bases between the germline ends. The whole variable domain, filled in from reference TRBV30 and TRBJ1-5, reads SQTIHQWPATLVQPVGSPLSLECTVEGTSNPNLYWYRQAAGRGLQLLFYSVGIGQISSEVPQNLSASRPQDRQFILSSKKLLLSDSGFYLCAWSVSPGQKPQHFGDGTRLSIL.